Reported below is one TCR beta chain. This specimen belongs to a study of blood T cell repertoires in COVID-19. The protocol was immunoSEQ multiplex PCR, while the TCRdb copy is restricted to in-frame clones and leaves out a portion. The table has 200,000 to 300,000 clones, 83% seen once; the top ten hold roughly 5.5%. This CDR3 has 15 residues. CDR1 and CDR2 from the germline V gene are LNHDA and SQIVND (reference sequence). Trimming took off 9 bases at V and 0 bases at J, with 17 bases between the two ends. This clonotype was sampled from a human donor in a cohort sampled during active COVID-19. The chain joins TRBV19 to TRBJ1-2; TRBD1 is a possible D gene (5 bases). Sequenced input: peripheral blood. In DNA, the CDR3 is TGTGCCAGCAGAAGTCGGGGGACCTCTAACTATGGCTACACCTTC. Amino acid sequence: CASRSRGTSNYGYTF.